This TCR beta chain stems from a study of T-cell reconstitution after alpha-beta-depleted transplantation in children. Whole-study findings and limits: At around two months after transplant, the alpha-beta T cells were reportedly derived from several hundred expanded clones that came from non-depleted graft cells.

This clonotype showed up just a few times. Antigen unknown. Preparation of the TCRbeta library involved a method that used unique molecular identifiers. MiXCR, applied by TCRdb to the PCR reads, yields one record per CDR3 protein. The sample has around 490,000 distinct CDR3 sequences, 11% seen once. CDR3 length: 15 residues. Germline CDR1 reads DFQATT; CDR2 reads SNEGSKA (reference sequence). The V gene lost 6 bases and the J gene lost 2 bases, with 19 bases spanning the gap. Source: PBMCs, mostly from graft donor cells, taken 180 days after TCRalphabeta/CD19-depleted stem cell transplant. The V gene is TRBV20-1, the J gene TRBJ2-5, with a weak D call TRBD2 (6 bases). The receptor was derived from a female patient aged 2-9 years who had a stem cell transplant for aplastic anemia, so the T cells may come from the graft donor. The CDR3 protein is CSAIMPGTSQETQYF. DNA of the CDR3: TGCAGTGCAATAATGCCCGGGACTTCACAAGAGACCCAGTACTTC.